This T cell receptor (beta chain) is from a study of early T cells in non-severe SARS-CoV-2 infection. Across the study: RNA in bulk from unsorted whole blood was sequenced, and chains were unpaired. Broader study findings: VDJdb matching favored anti-spike CD8 responses, missing private and CD4 specificities.

Many counts were recorded for this clonotype. No antigen is known for it. Tagging with unique molecular identifiers was applied to individual cDNA molecules. TCRdb re-called the 5' RACE reads with MiXCR, one entry per CDR3 protein. The sample lists approximately 47,000 distinct CDR3 sequences, around 10% seen once, with around 5.3% in the top ten. This CDR3 spans 16 amino acids. Germline V lookup: CDR1 MDHEN, CDR2 SYDVKM. The J segment lost 4 bases and the V segment lost 1 base, leaving 6 bases of the junction unmatched. The receptor comes from an adult who was a healthcare worker with PCR-confirmed SARS-CoV-2 infection or an uninfected control (not recorded which). The chain carries TRBV28 and TRBJ2-2; 7 bases line up with TRBD1. This sample comprised whole blood, obtained at baseline. CDR3 nucleotide sequence: TGTGCCAGCAGTTTATCGGGCAGGGGGTTCACCGGGGAGCTGTTTTTT. Translated: CASSLSGRGFTGELFF.